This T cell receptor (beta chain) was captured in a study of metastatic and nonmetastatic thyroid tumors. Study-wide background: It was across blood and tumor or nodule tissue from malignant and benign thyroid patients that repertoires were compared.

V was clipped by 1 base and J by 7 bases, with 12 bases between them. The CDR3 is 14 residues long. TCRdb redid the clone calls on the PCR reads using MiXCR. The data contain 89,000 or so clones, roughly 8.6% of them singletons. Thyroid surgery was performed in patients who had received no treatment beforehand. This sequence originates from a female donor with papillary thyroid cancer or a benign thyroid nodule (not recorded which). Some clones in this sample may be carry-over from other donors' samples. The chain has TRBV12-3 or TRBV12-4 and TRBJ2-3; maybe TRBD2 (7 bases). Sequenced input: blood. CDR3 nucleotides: TGTGCCAGCAGTTTAGGGGGGGGCATGCATACGCAGTATTTT. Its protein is CASSLGGGMHTQYF.